This passage covers 18 T cell receptor beta chains from one sample sequenced in a study of cytomegalovirus exposure and HLA in healthy donors. Sequenced by immunoSEQ multiplex PCR; TCRdb stores in-frame clones only, minus some. The sample gives 150,000 to 200,000 clones, over 65% of which show up once; roughly 6.5% is in the top ten. Specimen: PBMCs. Receptors originate from a man between 18 and 35 years old in good health and CMV-seropositive.

V is TRBV6-5 and J is TRBJ2-1; D possibly corresponds to TRBD2 (5 bases). CDR1 MNHEY and CDR2 SVGAGI come from the germline V gene. This CDR3 has 14 residues. Trimming pared 2 bases from V and 6 bases from J, leaving 11 bases between. The DNA of the CDR3 is TGTGCCAGCAGTTACGGGCGAGGGCCCAATGAGCAGTTCTTC. Translated, it gives CASSYGRGPNEQFF.

The V call is TRBV5-4, the J call TRBJ2-7; 9 bases map to TRBD1. CDR1 and CDR2 (germline): SGHNT, YYREEE (reference sequence). The trim removed 4 bases at V and 0 bases at J, leaving 5 bases unmatched. The CDR3 has 15 amino acids. The CDR3 spells CASSPGQGSSYEQYF. In DNA, the CDR3 is TGTGCCAGCAGCCCGGGACAGGGTAGCTCCTACGAGCAGTACTTC.

This rearrangement joins TRBV20-1 to TRBJ1-1; no clear D gene. Trimming removed 2 bases at V and 4 bases at J, with 5 bases between. The CDR3 sequence is 11 residues long. Germline V gives CDR1 DFQATT, CDR2 SNEGSKA (reference sequence). CDR3: CSARLSTEAFF. CDR3 nucleotides: TGCAGTGCTAGACTTTCCACTGAAGCTTTCTTT.

The CDR3 spells CASSLSGVDTEAFF. CDR3 sequence (DNA): TGTGCCAGCAGTTTGTCGGGGGTGGATACTGAAGCTTTCTTT. This sequence joins TRBV27 and TRBJ1-1; maybe TRBD1 (5 bases). Between the trimmed V and J ends, which lost 3 bases and 5 bases, there was a span of 13 bases. This CDR3 is built from 14 residues. Germline lookup yields CDR1 MNHEY and CDR2 SMNVEV (reference sequence).

This clone was counted a single time. The chain recombines TRBV29-1 with TRBJ2-7, with 7 bases matching TRBD2. V shed 7 bases and J 7 bases; nucleotides not matched to a gene: 4. The CDR3 length is 10 residues. CDR1 and CDR2 (germline): SQVTM, ANQGSEA. For the CDR3, the DNA is TGCAGCGCCTGGGGGGGGGAGCAGTACTTC. Its protein product is CSAWGGEQYF.

V usage is TRBV6-5 and J usage is TRBJ1-1; 8 nucleotides match TRBD1. J gave up 0 bases and V 2 bases, and 2 bases lay outside the gene matches. Germline V CDR1 and CDR2: MNHEY, SVGAGI. The length of the CDR3 is 15 residues. The CDR3 spells CASSYTGGMNTEAFF. CDR3 coding DNA: TGTGCCAGCAGTTACACAGGGGGTATGAACACTGAAGCTTTCTTT.

This clone was detected a few times. The V gene is TRBV14, the J gene TRBJ2-5, with TRBD2 as a possible D gene (6 bases). Germline assignment: CDR1 SGHDN and CDR2 FVKESK. The V end was cut by 2 bases, the J end by 5 bases, with 12 bases between. This CDR3 comprises 14 residues. CDR3 DNA sequence: TGTGCCAGCAGCCAAACGGAGGGCCTGGAGACCCAGTACTTC. Translation gives CASSQTEGLETQYF.

V and J are TRBV7-9 and TRBJ2-7; 9 nucleotides agree with TRBD2. V was pared by 5 bases and J by 6 bases, with 11 bases of the junction left unmatched. Per the germline V gene, CDR1 is SEHNR and CDR2 is FQNEAQ (reference sequence). This CDR3 is built from 15 residues. The DNA for the CDR3 is TGTGCCAGCAGCGCCCGGGCTAGCGGGATTGTCGAGCAGTACTTC. Translated, it gives CASSARASGIVEQYF.

The chain carries TRBV9 and TRBJ1-1; 7 nucleotides match TRBD1. Germline V gene sequence: CDR1 SGDLS, CDR2 YYNGEE. The CDR3 is 16 amino acids. J lost 10 bases, V lost 3 bases, and 18 bases had no gene match. The CDR3, as DNA: TGTGCCAGCAGCGAGACCATAGACAGGGAATTTAGTGTAGCTTTCTTT. Protein: CASSETIDREFSVAFF.

This chain links TRBV11-2 with TRBJ2-1, with 7 bases identical to TRBD2. The CDR3 length is 16 residues. V lost 1 base, J lost 6 bases, and 9 bases stayed unmatched. Germline loops: CDR1 SGHAT, CDR2 FQNNGV. CDR3 region: CASSLGHGGRPNEQFF. The CDR3 DNA is TGTGCCAGCAGCTTAGGTCACGGCGGGAGACCCAATGAGCAGTTCTTC.

The rearrangement joins TRBV9 to TRBJ2-1, with 10 positions matching TRBD2. This CDR3 has 15 residues. Germline lookup yields CDR1 SGDLS and CDR2 YYNGEE. Trimming removed 4 bases from V and 2 bases from J; junction bases left unmatched: 3. Written as DNA, the CDR3 is TGTGCCAGCAGCCCACTAGCGGGAACCTACAATGAGCAGTTCTTC. Protein: CASSPLAGTYNEQFF.

The chain's CDR3 is CAWSVSTGNTEAFF. For the CDR3, the DNA is TGTGCCTGGAGTGTCTCTACAGGGAACACTGAAGCTTTCTTT. The rearrangement links TRBV30 to TRBJ1-1; possible D gene TRBD1, 5 bases. CDR1 is GTSNPN and CDR2 is SVGIG in the germline V gene (reference sequence). Trimming stripped 0 bases from V and 1 base from J, with 9 bases between. The CDR3 length is 14 residues.

The chain recombines TRBV4-1 with TRBJ2-7; maybe TRBD2 (7 bases). Germline-derived CDR1 and CDR2 are MGHRA and YSYEKL. Trimming pared 9 bases from V and 0 bases from J, leaving 21 bases between. This CDR3 is 16 amino acids long. CDR3 sequence (DNA): TGCGCCAGTTCTGATCTAGGGGGGGCCACCTCCTACGAGCAGTACTTC. Amino acids: CASSDLGGATSYEQYF.

The V gene is TRBV19, the J gene TRBJ2-3, with 7 bases that match TRBD1. CDR3 length: 14 amino acids. Germline assignment: CDR1 LNHDA and CDR2 SQIVND (reference sequence). The V and J ends lost 8 bases and 2 bases, in that order; junction bases with no gene match: 7. CDR3 sequence reads: CASENRGFTDTQYF. CDR3 DNA sequence: TGTGCCAGTGAGAACAGGGGTTTCACAGATACGCAGTATTTT. The whole variable domain, filled in from reference TRBV19 and TRBJ2-3, reads DGGITQSPKYLFRKEGQNVTLSCEQNLNHDAMYWYRQDPGQGLRLIYYSQIVNDFQKGDIAEGYSVSREKKESFPLTVTSAQKNPTAFYLCASENRGFTDTQYFGPGTRLTVL.

CDR3 DNA sequence: TGTGCCAGCAGTTACTCGCGCAGGGAGCCCCAGCATTTT. Its translation: CASSYSRREPQHF. The chain links TRBV6-5 to TRBJ1-5; tentative D call: TRBD1 (5 bases). CDR3 length: 13 residues. Trimming removed 0 bases at V and 8 bases at J, with 8 bases between. Germline V gene sequence: CDR1 MNHEY, CDR2 SVGAGI.

V gene TRBV7-9 combines with J gene TRBJ2-1; no definite D call. CDR3 length equals 11 residues. The V and J ends lost 3 bases and 9 bases respectively, with 6 bases between them. CDR1 is SEHNR, CDR2 FQNEAQ, per germline (reference sequence). CDR3 region: CASSFSVEQFF. In DNA, the CDR3 is TGTGCCAGCAGCTTCAGCGTTGAGCAGTTCTTC.

V gene TRBV30 combines with J gene TRBJ2-1, with 7 bases that match TRBD1. The germline CDR1 and CDR2 sequences are GTSNPN and SVGIG (reference sequence). J lost 10 bases, V lost 2 bases, and 5 bases had no gene match. This CDR3 has 12 amino acids. CDR3 sequence (DNA): TGTGCCTGGAGTACTAGGGACAGAGAGCAGTTCTTC. This translates into CAWSTRDREQFF.

This chain joins TRBV6-5 and TRBJ2-2; 7 bases agree with TRBD2. V dropped 11 bases and J dropped 1; count of bases not matched to a gene: 7. Germline V gives CDR1 MNHEY, CDR2 SVGAGI. This CDR3 has 14 residues. CDR3 sequence reads: CAHGASGNTGELFF. As DNA, the CDR3 is TGTGCCCACGGGGCTAGCGGGAACACCGGGGAGCTGTTTTTT.